The 12 T cell receptor beta chains below come from one sample, sequenced in a study of CD8 T cells in ankylosing spondylitis. Each CDR3 protein gets one entry after TCRdb re-called the 5' RACE reads with MiXCR. The top ten clones hold approximately 5% of a sample with about 250,000 distinct CDR3 sequences, approximately 7.6% of them seen once. Sequenced input: blood, either unsorted or a sorted T cell fraction (not recorded which). The receptor source for this set is a female donor with ankylosing spondylitis or in good health (not recorded which).

This clonotype was counted at least ten times. The chain has TRBV20-1 and TRBJ2-2, with 8 bases lining up with TRBD2. CDR3 size: 14 residues. The V segment lost 6 bases and the J segment 8 bases; nucleotides outside the gene matches: 11. Germline V gene data show CDR1 as DFQATT and CDR2 as SNEGSKA (reference sequence). Here the CDR3 reads CSAEAAGGFGELFF. The CDR3 region has the DNA TGCAGTGCCGAAGCCGCGGGAGGCTTTGGGGAGCTGTTTTTT.

Ten or more counts support this clonotype. This chain connects TRBV6-2 or TRBV6-3 to TRBJ2-3; D is unresolved. The CDR3 is 13 residues long. The germline V gene has CDR1 MNHEY and CDR2 SVGEGT. V dropped 2 bases and J dropped 3 bases, with 6 bases sitting between them. CDR3 region: CASSYVSTDTQYF. CDR3 DNA: TGTGCCAGCAGTTACGTCTCAACAGATACGCAGTATTTT.

For this clonotype: With a much larger clone just one base away, this may be a read error. The chain combines TRBV20-1 with TRBJ2-1; 7 nucleotides align to TRBD2. V was pared by 4 bases and J by 9 bases, with 9 bases of the junction left unmatched. This CDR3 contains 13 residues. Germline lookup yields CDR1 DFQATT and CDR2 SNEGSKA (reference sequence). The CDR3 region is CSAKTSFRSEQFF. In nucleotides, the CDR3 is TGCAGTGCTAAGACTAGCTTTCGCAGTGAGCAGTTCTTC.

The table lists this clonotype with a few counts. V is TRBV5-6 and J is TRBJ1-1; D might be TRBD1 (5 bases). CDR1 is SGHDT and CDR2 is YYEEEE in the germline V gene. The CDR3 runs 13 residues. Deletions cut 7 bases from V and 0 bases from J, with 10 bases between. The CDR3 protein is CASGGVMNTEAFF. The CDR3 DNA sequence: TGTGCCAGCGGGGGGGTTATGAACACTGAAGCTTTCTTT.

The sample holds many counts of this clonotype. This rearrangement joins TRBV20-1 to TRBJ2-7; possibly TRBD2 for D (6 bases). The germline V gene has CDR1 DFQATT and CDR2 SNEGSKA (reference sequence). Trimming shortened V by 6 bases and J by 1 base, and 7 bases separated the two germline ends. There are 11 residues in the CDR3. The CDR3 DNA is TGCAGTGCGGAGGGTTCCTACGAGCAGTACTTC. Translated, it gives CSAEGSYEQYF.

There are many counts of this clonotype. The chain joins TRBV12-3 or TRBV12-4 to TRBJ2-1; 12 bases map to TRBD2. The CDR3 is 16 residues long. The J segment lost 2 bases and the V segment lost 8 bases, leaving 7 bases of the junction unmatched. CDR3 loop: CASSGTSGPAYNEQFF. In DNA form, the CDR3 reads TGTGCCAGCTCCGGGACTAGCGGGCCCGCCTACAATGAGCAGTTCTTC.

This clonotype was recorded at least ten times. The CDR3 is CAISGPNTGELFF. CDR3 DNA sequence: TGTGCCATCAGCGGGCCTAACACCGGGGAGCTGTTTTTT. The chain couples TRBV10-3 to TRBJ2-2; unclear D gene. Looked up from germline, CDR1 is ENHRY and CDR2 is SYGVKD. The V end was cut by 6 bases, the J end by 2 bases, with 7 bases between. This CDR3 contains 13 residues.

This clonotype was detected many times. The chain links TRBV29-1 to TRBJ2-6; D gene uncertain. The CDR3 totals 13 residues. CDR1 is SQVTM and CDR2 is ANQGSEA in the germline V gene. With 5 bases removed from V and 0 bases from J, the gap between germline ends came to 5 bases. The CDR3 reads CSVFSSGANVLTF. The CDR3 DNA reads as TGCAGCGTTTTCTCCTCTGGGGCCAACGTCCTGACTTTC.

In this sample, this clonotype turned up many times. V usage is TRBV12-3 or TRBV12-4 and J usage is TRBJ2-1; the match to TRBD2 covers 7 bases. The ends lost 5 bases at V and 5 bases at J; junction bases unmatched: 6. This CDR3 comprises 14 residues. CDR3 bases: TGTGCCAGCAGTCCGCGCGGGAGTCACAATGAGCAGTTCTTC. It is translated as CASSPRGSHNEQFF.

At least ten counts were recorded for this clonotype. The V call is TRBV15, the J call TRBJ1-3, with a weak D call TRBD1 (6 bases). The CDR3 covers 14 residues. Germline loops: CDR1 LNHNV, CDR2 YYDKDF (reference sequence). With 6 bases removed from V and 2 bases from J, the gap between germline ends came to 11 bases. The CDR3 sequence is CATRVGGTGNTIYF. The DNA of the CDR3 is TGTGCCACCAGGGTAGGGGGAACTGGAAACACCATATATTTT. Using reference TRBV15 and TRBJ1-3 for the parts outside the CDR3, the full variable domain is DAMVIQNPRYQVTQFGKPVTLSCSQTLNHNVMYWYQQKSSQAPKLLFHYYDKDFNNEADTPDNFQSRRPNTSFCFLDIRSPGLGDTAMYLCATRVGGTGNTIYFGEGSWLTVV.

This clonotype was detected many times. V is TRBV6-5 and J is TRBJ2-1; 13 bases fit TRBD2. J lost 6 bases, V lost 2 bases, and 10 bases had no gene match. The CDR3 runs 18 residues. From germline, CDR1 is MNHEY and CDR2 SVGAGI. The DNA of the CDR3 is TGTGCCAGCAGTTACGGGGCACCACTAGCGGGAGGGCCCAATGAGCAGTTCTTC. Its protein product is CASSYGAPLAGGPNEQFF.

Ten or more counts support this clonotype. The chain is built from TRBV7-2 and TRBJ2-5, with 9 bases fitting TRBD2. Germline V gene data show CDR1 as SGHTA and CDR2 as FQGNSA. Germline trimming cut 7 bases from V and 5 bases from J; bases unmatched to any gene: 11. This CDR3 contains 15 residues. The CDR3: CASTQSSGSVETQYF. The CDR3 bases are TGTGCCAGCACCCAGAGTAGCGGGAGTGTTGAGACCCAGTACTTC.